These 7 T cell receptor beta chains were sequenced from one sample in a study of T cells after yellow fever vaccination (dated by TCRdb to between 2018 and 2021). Library construction relied on 5' RACE. The run used an Illumina HiSeq 2500. The public sequencing data were trimmed at Q25 with fastp and processed into clonotypes with MiXCR by TCRdb, which kept only in-frame beta chains. Every CDR3 protein is listed once, alongside the most common genes and DNA of its rows. Recorded for this sample are a few hundred thousand distinct CDR3 sequences; around 8.1% of them occurred a single time. Approximately 15% of the sample is held by the ten biggest clonotypes. In light of the paper, this sample's treatment or condition label describes: live attenuated yellow fever vaccine strain. The sample consisted of PBMCs, taken around 45 days after the first yellow fever vaccination. All receptors derive from a man aged 18 to 35 who received the YFV17D yellow fever vaccine.

The rearrangement links TRBV14 to TRBJ2-3, with no clear D. This CDR3 region has 13 residues. Germline values: CDR1 SGHDN, CDR2 FVKESK. The V and J ends lost 1 base and 7 bases respectively, with 9 bases between them. The CDR3 reads CASSQGLGNTQYF. CDR3 sequence (DNA): TGTGCCAGCAGCCAAGGGTTGGGAAATACGCAGTATTTT. Using reference TRBV14 and TRBJ2-3 for the parts outside the CDR3, the full variable domain is EAGVTQFPSHSVIEKGQTVTLRCDPISGHDNLYWYRRVMGKEIKFLLHFVKESKQDESGMPNNRFLAERTGGTYSTLKVQPAELEDSGVYFCASSQGLGNTQYFGPGTRLTVL.

This clonotype was picked up many times. This chain connects TRBV4-3 to TRBJ2-3, with D possibly matching TRBD2 (6 bases). The ends were cut back, 1 base at V and 2 bases at J, with 13 bases in the middle. In germline, CDR1 is LGHNA, CDR2 YSLEER. CDR3 length equals 16 residues. DNA of the CDR3: TGCGCCAGCAGCCAAGTAGGGGACTGGACCACAGATACGCAGTATTTT. Residues: CASSQVGDWTTDTQYF.

There are a few counts of this clonotype. The chain links TRBV7-2 to TRBJ1-5; no firm D call. The V and J ends lost 3 bases and 6 bases respectively, with 9 bases between them. CDR3 length: 13 residues. The V gene's germline CDR1 is SGHTA and CDR2 FQGNSA. The CDR3 sequence: CASSFEGSQPQHF. The CDR3 nucleotides read TGTGCCAGCAGCTTCGAGGGATCTCAGCCCCAGCATTTT.

J is TRBJ2-2 and V is TRBV4-1, with D unresolved. Looked up from germline, CDR1 is MGHRA and CDR2 is YSYEKL. V lost 2 bases and J lost 2, with 6 bases in between. The CDR3 loop spans 14 amino acids. CDR3 protein: CASSQSQNTGELFF. In DNA form, the CDR3 reads TGCGCCAGCAGCCAAAGCCAAAACACCGGGGAGCTGTTTTTT.

The chain recombines TRBV28 with TRBJ2-5; D may be TRBD1 or TRBD2 (5 bases each). Germline values: CDR1 MDHEN, CDR2 SYDVKM. Between the trimmed V and J ends, which lost 9 bases and 7 bases, there was a span of 15 bases. The CDR3 extends over 12 amino acids. The CDR3 spells CASLRDPGTQYF. The CDR3 region has the DNA TGTGCCAGTCTCCGGGACCCAGGGACCCAGTACTTC. Filled out from reference TRBV28 and TRBJ2-5, the complete variable domain reads DVKVTQSSRYLVKRTGEKVFLECVQDMDHENMFWYRQDPGLGLRLIYFSYDVKMKEKGDIPEGYSVSREKKERFSLILESASTNQTSMYLCASLRDPGTQYFGPGTRLLVL.

The genes are TRBV2 and TRBJ2-5, with 7 bases identical to TRBD1. Germline V gives CDR1 SNHLY, CDR2 FYNNEI. The ends lost 9 bases at V and 1 base at J; junction bases unmatched: 5. The CDR3 runs to 13 residues. This chain's CDR3 is CARAGGPQETQYF. In nucleotides, the CDR3 is TGTGCCAGGGCAGGGGGTCCCCAAGAGACCCAGTACTTC. The variable domain in full, with the rest retrieved from reference TRBV2 and TRBJ2-5, is EPEVTQTPSHQVTQMGQEVILRCVPISNHLYFYWYRQILGQKVEFLVSFYNNEISEKSEIFDDQFSVERPDGSNFTLKIRSTKLEDSAMYFCARAGGPQETQYFGPGTRLLVL.

This clonotype was detected only a few times. The chain couples TRBV7-9 to TRBJ2-1; D is undetermined. This CDR3 comprises 16 residues. In germline, CDR1 is SEHNR, CDR2 FQNEAQ (reference sequence). Trimming cost V 5 bases and J 5 bases, with 19 bases left between them. In DNA, the CDR3 is TGTGCCAGCAGCATCCAAAGATGGTTACAAGACAATGAGCAGTTCTTC. Protein sequence: CASSIQRWLQDNEQFF.